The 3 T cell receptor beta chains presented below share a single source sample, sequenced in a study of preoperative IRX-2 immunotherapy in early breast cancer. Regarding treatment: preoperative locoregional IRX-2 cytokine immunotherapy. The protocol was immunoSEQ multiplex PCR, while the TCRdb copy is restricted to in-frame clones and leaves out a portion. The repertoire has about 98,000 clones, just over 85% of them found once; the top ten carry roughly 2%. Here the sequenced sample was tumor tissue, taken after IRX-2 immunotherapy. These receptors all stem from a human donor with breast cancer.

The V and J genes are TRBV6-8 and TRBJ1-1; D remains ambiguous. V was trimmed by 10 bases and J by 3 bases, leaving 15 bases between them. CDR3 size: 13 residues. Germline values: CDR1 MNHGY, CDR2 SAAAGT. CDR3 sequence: CATRSGIYTEAFF. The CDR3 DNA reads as TGTGCCACCCGCAGCGGGATTTACACTGAAGCTTTCTTT.

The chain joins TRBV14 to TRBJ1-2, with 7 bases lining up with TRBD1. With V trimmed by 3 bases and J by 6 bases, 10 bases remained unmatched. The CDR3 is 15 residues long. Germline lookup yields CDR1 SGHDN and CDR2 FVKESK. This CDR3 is CASSHRTGYKDGYTF. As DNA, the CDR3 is TGTGCCAGCAGCCACCGGACAGGTTATAAGGATGGCTACACCTTC. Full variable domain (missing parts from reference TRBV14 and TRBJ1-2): EAGVTQFPSHSVIEKGQTVTLRCDPISGHDNLYWYRRVMGKEIKFLLHFVKESKQDESGMPNNRFLAERTGGTYSTLKVQPAELEDSGVYFCASSHRTGYKDGYTFGSGTRLTVV.

CDR3 amino acids: CAWRTTGTRFRETQYF. The DNA for the CDR3 is TGTGCCTGGAGAACAACCGGAACCCGCTTTCGGGAGACCCAGTACTTC. The V gene is TRBV30, the J gene TRBJ2-5, with D hard to call. Trimming left V 3 bases short and J 5 bases short, with 22 bases between. The CDR3 spans 16 residues. Germline CDR1 GTSNPN, CDR2 SVGIG (reference sequence).